Sequencing of this TCR beta chain was carried out in a study of blood T cell repertoires in COVID-19. Using immunoSEQ multiplex PCR, the repertoire was profiled, and TCRdb retains in-frame clones only, with some absent. The table has over 150,000 clones, roughly nine tenths seen once. The V end was cut by 4 bases, the J end by 2 bases, with 4 bases between. Germline assignment: CDR1 LGHDT and CDR2 YNNKEL (reference sequence). The CDR3 has 12 amino acids. The rearrangement uses TRBV3-1 (or the pseudogene TRBV3-2) and TRBJ2-3; D not certain. Sequencing was performed on peripheral blood. This TCR was sampled from a middle-aged man with acute or convalescent COVID-19. The CDR3 sequence: CASSPYTDTQYF. CDR3 DNA sequence: TGTGCCAGCAGCCCCTACACAGATACGCAGTATTTT.